Described below is a single T cell receptor beta chain sequence and its context. Its antigen is still unknown. The data were taken from a study of beta chain features in type 1 diabetes. Overall study findings and caveats: TCRB CDR3s from Type 1 diabetes patients were moderately but significantly shorter in all four CD4+ subsets.

Expressed TCRB transcripts were sequenced because the entire RNA isolate underwent reverse transcription. Assay used: immunoSEQ multiplex PCR; TCRdb lists only in-frame clones, some missing. In the table there are a few hundred thousand clones, roughly an eighth of which are singletons. The sequenced material came from naive CD4+ T cells from blood. The receptor comes from a woman aged 18-29 years with type 1 diabetes.

CDR3 nucleotides: TGTGCCAGCTCACCGCGGGACAGGAGTGAAGCTTTCTTT. Translating it yields CASSPRDRSEAFF. The chain employs TRBV18 and TRBJ1-1; the match to TRBD1 covers 8 bases. This CDR3 is built from 13 residues. Germline lookup yields CDR1 KGHSH and CDR2 LQKENI. Trimming took 3 bases from V and 7 from J; bases not matched to a gene: 4. Filled out from reference TRBV18 and TRBJ1-1, the complete variable domain reads NAGVMQNPRHLVRRRGQEARLRCSPMKGHSHVYWYRQLPEEGLKFMVYLQKENIIDESGMPKERFSAEFPKEGPSILRIQQVVRGDSAAYFCASSPRDRSEAFFGQGTRLTVV.